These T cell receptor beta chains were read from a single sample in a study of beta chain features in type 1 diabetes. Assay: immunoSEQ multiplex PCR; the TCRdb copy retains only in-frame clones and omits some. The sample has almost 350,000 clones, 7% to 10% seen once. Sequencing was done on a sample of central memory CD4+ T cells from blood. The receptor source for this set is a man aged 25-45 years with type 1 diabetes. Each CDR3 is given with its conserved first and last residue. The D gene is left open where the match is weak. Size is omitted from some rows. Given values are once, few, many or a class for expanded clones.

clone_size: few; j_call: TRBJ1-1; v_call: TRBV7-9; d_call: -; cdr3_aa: CASSLLPERTTEAFF; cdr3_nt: TGTGCCAGCAGCTTATTACCGGAACGGACCACTGAAGCTTTCTTT
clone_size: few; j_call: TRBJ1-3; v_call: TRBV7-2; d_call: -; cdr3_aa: CASSTRAGDTIYF; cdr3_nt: TGTGCCAGCAGCACTAGGGCCGGAGACACCATATATTTT
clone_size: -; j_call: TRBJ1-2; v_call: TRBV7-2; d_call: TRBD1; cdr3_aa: CASSPGQAANYGYTF; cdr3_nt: TGTGCCAGCAGCCCCGGACAGGCAGCTAACTATGGCTACACCTTC
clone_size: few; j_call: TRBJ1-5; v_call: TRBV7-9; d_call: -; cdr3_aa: CASSLATGNQPQHF; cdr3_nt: TGTGCCAGCAGCCTAGCCACTGGCAATCAGCCCCAGCATTTT
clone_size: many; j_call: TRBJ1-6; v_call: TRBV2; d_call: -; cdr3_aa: CATQRGGFDSPLHF; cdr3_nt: TGTGCCACACAGCGGGGTGGGTTTGACTCACCCCTCCACTTT
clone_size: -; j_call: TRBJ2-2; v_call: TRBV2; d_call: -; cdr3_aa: CASRRDSNTGELFF; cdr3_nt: TGTGCCAGCAGGAGAGACAGTAACACCGGGGAGCTGTTTTTT
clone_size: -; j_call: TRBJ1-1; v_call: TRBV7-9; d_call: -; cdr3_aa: CASSLEVENTEAFF; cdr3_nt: TGTGCCAGCAGCTTAGAGGTAGAAAACACTGAAGCTTTCTTT
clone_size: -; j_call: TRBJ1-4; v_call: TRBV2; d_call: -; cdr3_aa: CASSEAQEEKLFF; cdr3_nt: TGTGCCAGCAGTGAAGCACAGGAAGAAAAACTGTTTTTT
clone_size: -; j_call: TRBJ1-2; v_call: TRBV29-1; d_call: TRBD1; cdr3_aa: CSVEDPGGDYGYTF; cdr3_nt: TGCAGCGTTGAAGACCCAGGGGGTGACTATGGCTACACCTTC
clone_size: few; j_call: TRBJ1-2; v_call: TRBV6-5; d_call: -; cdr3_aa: CASSLTPGTSYGYTF; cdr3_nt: TGTGCCAGCAGTCTGACACCGGGGACGTCCTATGGCTACACCTTC
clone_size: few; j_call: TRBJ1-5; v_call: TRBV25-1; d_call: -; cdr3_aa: CASSEQGGSNQPQHF; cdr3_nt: TGTGCCAGCAGTGAACAGGGTGGTAGCAATCAGCCCCAGCATTTT
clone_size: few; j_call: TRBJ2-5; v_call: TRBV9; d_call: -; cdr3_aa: CASSVGSVGETQYF; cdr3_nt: TGTGCCAGCAGCGTTGGGTCAGTGGGGGAGACCCAGTACTTC
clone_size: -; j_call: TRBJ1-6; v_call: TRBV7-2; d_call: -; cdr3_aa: CASSLSRDNSPLHF; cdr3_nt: TGTGCCAGCAGCTTATCCAGGGATAATTCACCCCTCCACTTT
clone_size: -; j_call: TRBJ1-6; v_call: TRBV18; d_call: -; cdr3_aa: CASSDTRGNSPLHF; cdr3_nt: TGTGCCAGCTCGGACACAAGGGGTAATTCACCCCTCCACTTT
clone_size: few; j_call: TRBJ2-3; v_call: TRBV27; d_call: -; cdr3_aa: CASSFAGSTDTQYF; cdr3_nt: TGTGCCAGCAGTTTTGCAGGGTCCACAGATACGCAGTATTTT
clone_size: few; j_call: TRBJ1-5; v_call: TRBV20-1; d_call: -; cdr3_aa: CRIRGNQPQHF; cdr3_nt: TGCAGGATAAGGGGGAATCAGCCCCAGCATTTT
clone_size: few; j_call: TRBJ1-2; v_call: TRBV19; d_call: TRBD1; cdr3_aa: CASSPMRTGNYGYTF; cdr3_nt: TGTGCCAGTAGTCCTATGAGGACAGGGAACTATGGCTACACCTTC
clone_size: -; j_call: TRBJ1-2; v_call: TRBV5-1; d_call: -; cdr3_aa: CASRPGSVYGYTF; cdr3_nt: TGCGCCAGCAGGCCAGGGAGCGTTTATGGCTACACCTTC
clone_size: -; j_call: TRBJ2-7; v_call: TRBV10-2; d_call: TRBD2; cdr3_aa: CASSASGGLYEQYF; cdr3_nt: TGCGCCAGCAGTGCTAGCGGGGGGCTCTACGAGCAGTACTTC
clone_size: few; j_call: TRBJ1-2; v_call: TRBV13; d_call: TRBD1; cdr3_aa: CASTPIDRGNGYTF; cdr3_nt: TGTGCCAGCACCCCAATTGACAGGGGCAATGGCTACACCTTC
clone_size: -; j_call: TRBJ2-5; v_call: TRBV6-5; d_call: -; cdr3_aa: CASSYRGSRGETQYF; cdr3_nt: TGTGCCAGCAGTTACCGGGGGTCCAGAGGAGAGACCCAGTACTTC
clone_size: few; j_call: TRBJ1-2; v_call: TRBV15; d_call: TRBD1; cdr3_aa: CATSRLSGQSYGYTF; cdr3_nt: TGTGCCACCAGCAGGCTTTCGGGACAGTCCTATGGCTACACCTTC
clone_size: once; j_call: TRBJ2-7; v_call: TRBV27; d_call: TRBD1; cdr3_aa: CASKGQRTWHEQYF; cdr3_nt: TGTGCCAGTAAGGGACAGCGGACTTGGCACGAGCAGTACTTC
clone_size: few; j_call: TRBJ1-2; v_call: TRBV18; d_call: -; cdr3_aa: CASSPGGGANYGYTF; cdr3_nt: TGTGCCAGCTCACCAGGGGGCGGAGCTAACTATGGCTACACCTTC
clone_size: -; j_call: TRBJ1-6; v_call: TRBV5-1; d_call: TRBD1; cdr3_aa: CASSLDEPGGSPLHF; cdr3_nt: TGCGCCAGCAGCTTGGACGAACCAGGGGGTTCACCCCTCCACTTT
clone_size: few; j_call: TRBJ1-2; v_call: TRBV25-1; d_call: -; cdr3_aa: CASNRGLMEGYTF; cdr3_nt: TGTGCCAGTAATCGTGGACTAATGGAGGGCTACACCTTC
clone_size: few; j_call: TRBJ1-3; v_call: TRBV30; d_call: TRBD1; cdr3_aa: CAWSTERQGASGNTIYF; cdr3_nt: TGTGCCTGGAGTACCGAAAGACAGGGGGCTTCTGGAAACACCATATATTTT
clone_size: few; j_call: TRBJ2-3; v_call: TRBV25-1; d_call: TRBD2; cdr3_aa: CASSKGLAGFQDTQYF; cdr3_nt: TGTGCCAGCAGTAAGGGACTAGCGGGGTTTCAAGATACGCAGTATTTT
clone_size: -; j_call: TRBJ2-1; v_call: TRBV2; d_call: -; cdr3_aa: CASSRQDYEQFF; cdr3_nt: TGTGCCAGCAGCCGACAGGACTATGAGCAGTTCTTC
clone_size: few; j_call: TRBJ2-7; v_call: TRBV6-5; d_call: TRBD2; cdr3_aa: CASRSPGLAVNEQYF; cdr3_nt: TGTGCCAGCAGATCTCCCGGACTAGCTGTCAACGAGCAGTACTTC
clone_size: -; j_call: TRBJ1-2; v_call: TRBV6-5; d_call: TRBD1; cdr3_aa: CASSWRTGTGSHGYTF; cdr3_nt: TGTGCCAGCAGTTGGCGCACCGGGACAGGGAGCCATGGCTACACCTTC
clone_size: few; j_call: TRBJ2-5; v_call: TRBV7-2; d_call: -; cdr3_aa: CASSSTGETQYF; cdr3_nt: TGTGCCAGCAGCTCTACCGGGGAGACCCAGTACTTC
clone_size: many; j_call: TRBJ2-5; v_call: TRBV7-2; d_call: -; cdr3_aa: CASSFRVGEETQYF; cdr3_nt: TGTGCCAGCAGCTTTAGGGTTGGGGAAGAGACCCAGTACTTC
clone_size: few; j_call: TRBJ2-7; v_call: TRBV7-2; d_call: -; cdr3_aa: CASSRDRPSYEQYF; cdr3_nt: TGTGCCAGCAGCCGCGACAGGCCTTCCTACGAGCAGTACTTC
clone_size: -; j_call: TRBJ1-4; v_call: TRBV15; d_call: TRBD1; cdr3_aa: CATSGGQATNEKLFF; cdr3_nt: TGTGCCACCAGCGGGGGACAGGCAACTAATGAAAAACTGTTTTTT
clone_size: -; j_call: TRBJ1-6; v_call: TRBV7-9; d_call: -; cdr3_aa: CASKEGGDSPLHF; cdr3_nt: TGTGCCAGCAAAGAGGGTGGGGATTCACCCCTCCACTTT
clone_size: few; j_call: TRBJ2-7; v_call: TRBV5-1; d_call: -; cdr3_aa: CASSLEQAISYEQYF; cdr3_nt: TGCGCCAGCAGCTTGGAACAGGCGATTTCCTACGAGCAGTACTTC
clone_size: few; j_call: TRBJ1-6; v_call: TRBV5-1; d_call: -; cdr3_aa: CASSLNRDYNSPLHF; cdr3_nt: TGCGCCAGCAGCCTTAACAGGGACTATAATTCACCCCTCCACTTT
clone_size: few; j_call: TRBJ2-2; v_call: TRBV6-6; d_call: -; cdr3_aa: CGSVGIGELFF; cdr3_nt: TGTGGCTCTGTAGGGATCGGGGAGCTGTTTTTT
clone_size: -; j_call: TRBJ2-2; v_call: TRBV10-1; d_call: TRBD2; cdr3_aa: CASSGGSGGPGELFF; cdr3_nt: TGCGCCAGCAGTGGTGGTAGCGGGGGACCCGGGGAGCTGTTTTTT
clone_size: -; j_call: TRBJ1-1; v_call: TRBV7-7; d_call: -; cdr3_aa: CASIALGQNTEAFF; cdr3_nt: TGTGCTAGCATTGCGCTAGGGCAGAACACTGAAGCTTTCTTT
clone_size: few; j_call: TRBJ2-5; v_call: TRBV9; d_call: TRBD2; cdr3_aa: CASSVEGREETQYF; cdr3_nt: TGTGCCAGCAGCGTGGAGGGGAGGGAAGAGACCCAGTACTTC
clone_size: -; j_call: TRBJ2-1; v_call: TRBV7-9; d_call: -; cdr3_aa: CASSPRWVGSYNEQFF; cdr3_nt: TGTGCCAGCAGCCCCCGGTGGGTGGGGTCCTACAATGAGCAGTTCTTC
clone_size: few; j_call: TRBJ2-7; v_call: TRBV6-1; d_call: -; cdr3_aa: CASKEEPYEQYF; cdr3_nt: TGTGCCAGCAAAGAGGAACCCTACGAGCAGTACTTC
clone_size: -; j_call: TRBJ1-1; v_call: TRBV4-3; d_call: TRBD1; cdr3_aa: CASSVQDREFGAFF; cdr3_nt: TGCGCCAGCAGCGTACAGGACAGGGAGTTTGGAGCTTTCTTT
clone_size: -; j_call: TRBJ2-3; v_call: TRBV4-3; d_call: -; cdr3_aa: CASSLEQGTQYF; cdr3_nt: TGCGCCAGCAGCTTAGAGCAGGGTACGCAGTATTTT
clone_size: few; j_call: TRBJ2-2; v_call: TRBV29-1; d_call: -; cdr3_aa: CSVRGQGQTGELFF; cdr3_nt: TGCAGCGTGAGGGGCCAGGGGCAGACCGGGGAGCTGTTTTTT
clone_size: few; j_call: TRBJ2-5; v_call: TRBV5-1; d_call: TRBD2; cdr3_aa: CASGTSVGETQYF; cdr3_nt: TGCGCCAGCGGGACTAGCGTTGGAGAGACCCAGTACTTC
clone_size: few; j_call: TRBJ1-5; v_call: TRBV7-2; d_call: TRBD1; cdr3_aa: CASSQRTGNQPQHF; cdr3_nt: TGTGCCAGCAGCCAGCGGACAGGTAATCAGCCCCAGCATTTT
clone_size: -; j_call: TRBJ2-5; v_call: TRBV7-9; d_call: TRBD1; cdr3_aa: CASSRGQFQETQYF; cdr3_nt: TGTGCCAGCAGCCGGGGACAGTTCCAAGAGACCCAGTACTTC
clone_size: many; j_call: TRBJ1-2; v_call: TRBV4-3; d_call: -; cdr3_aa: CASSQELGGNGYTF; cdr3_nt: TGCGCCAGCAGCCAGGAGCTCGGGGGAAACGGCTACACCTTC
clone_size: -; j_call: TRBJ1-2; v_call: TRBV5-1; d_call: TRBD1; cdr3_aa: CASSLGGTGAGDGYTF; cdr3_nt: TGCGCCAGCAGCCTTGGAGGGACAGGGGCTGGTGATGGCTACACCTTC
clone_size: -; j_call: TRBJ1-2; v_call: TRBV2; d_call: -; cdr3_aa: CASNIQLDYGYTF; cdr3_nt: TGTGCCAGCAATATCCAGCTCGACTATGGCTACACCTTC
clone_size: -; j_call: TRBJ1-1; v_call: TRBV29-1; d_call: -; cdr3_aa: CSVEFRRYGTEAFF; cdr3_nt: TGCAGCGTTGAATTTCGAAGGTATGGCACTGAAGCTTTCTTT
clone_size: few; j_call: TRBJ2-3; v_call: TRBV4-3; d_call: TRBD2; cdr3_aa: CASSQDLASGSNPDTQYF; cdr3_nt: TGCGCCAGCAGCCAAGATCTAGCTAGCGGCTCAAATCCAGATACGCAGTATTTT